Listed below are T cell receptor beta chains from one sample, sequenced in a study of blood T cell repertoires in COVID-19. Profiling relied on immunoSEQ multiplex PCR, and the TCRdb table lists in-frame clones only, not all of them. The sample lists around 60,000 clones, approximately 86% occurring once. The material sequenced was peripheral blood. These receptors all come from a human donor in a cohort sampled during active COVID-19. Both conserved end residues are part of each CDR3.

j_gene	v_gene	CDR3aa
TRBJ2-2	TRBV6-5	CASRTPRTVAGELFF
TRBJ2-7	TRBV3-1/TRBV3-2	CASSQEETWTSGNEQYF
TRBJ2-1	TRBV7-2	CASRSGLAGSYNEQFF
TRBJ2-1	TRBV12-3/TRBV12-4	CASSSGNYEQFF
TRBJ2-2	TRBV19	CASSIQRDGELFF
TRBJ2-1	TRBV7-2	CASSLRDSLVNEQFF
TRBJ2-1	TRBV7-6	CASSNWGTGPNEQFF
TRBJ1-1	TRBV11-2	CASSLEAGVNTEAFF
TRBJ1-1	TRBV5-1	CASSPEGARTEAFF
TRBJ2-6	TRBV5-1	CASSFQGASSGANVLTF
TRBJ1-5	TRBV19	CASSMAGNQPQHF
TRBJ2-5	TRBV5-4	CASSFGWGPQETQYF
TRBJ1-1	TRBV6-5	CASSFSRGPTEAFF
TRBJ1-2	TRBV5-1	CASSNGTGYNYGYTF
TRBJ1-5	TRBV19	CASSRTGFNQPQHF
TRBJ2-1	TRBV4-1	CASSPPSRLLYNEQFF
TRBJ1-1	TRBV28	CASSSPGAYTEAFF
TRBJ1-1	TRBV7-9	CASRDRLNTEAFF
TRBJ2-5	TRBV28	CASSLPGGGTSGQETQYF
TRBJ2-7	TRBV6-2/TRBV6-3	CASSFRLRGALTYEQYF
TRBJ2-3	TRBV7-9	CASSPGGTSEYF
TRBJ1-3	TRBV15	CATSMTGAGNTIYF
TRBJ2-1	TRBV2	CASRDRVREQFF
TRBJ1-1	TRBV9	CASSVGNRAYEAFF
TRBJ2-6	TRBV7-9	CASSLWLRGRQARANVLTF
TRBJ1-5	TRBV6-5	CASLRRNSNQPLHF
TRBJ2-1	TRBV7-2	CASSGYGTYNEQFF
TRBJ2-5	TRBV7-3	CASSGREGETQYF
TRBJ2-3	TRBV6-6	CASLNTGTVRDTQYF
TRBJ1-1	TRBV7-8	CASSLGEEEAFF
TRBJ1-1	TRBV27	CASSRRQGRDTEAFF
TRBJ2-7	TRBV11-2	CASSRSYEQYF
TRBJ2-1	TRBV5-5	CASSLGIAGVHEQFF